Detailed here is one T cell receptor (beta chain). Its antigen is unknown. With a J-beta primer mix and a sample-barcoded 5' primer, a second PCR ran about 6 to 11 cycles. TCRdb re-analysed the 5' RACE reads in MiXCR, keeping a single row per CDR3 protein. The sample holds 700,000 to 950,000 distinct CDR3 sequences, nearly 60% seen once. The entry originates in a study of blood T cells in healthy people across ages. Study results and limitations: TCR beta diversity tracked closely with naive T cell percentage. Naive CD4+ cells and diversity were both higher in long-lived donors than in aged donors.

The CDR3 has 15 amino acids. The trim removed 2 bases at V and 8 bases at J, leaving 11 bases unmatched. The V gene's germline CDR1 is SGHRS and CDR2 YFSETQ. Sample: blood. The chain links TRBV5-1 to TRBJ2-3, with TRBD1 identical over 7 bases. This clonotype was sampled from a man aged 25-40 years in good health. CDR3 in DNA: TGCGCCAGCAGCTTAGCCAGGGGGAGTTCGGGTACGCAGTATTTT. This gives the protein CASSLARGSSGTQYF.